The clone carrying this T cell receptor beta chain was observed a few times. What it recognizes is unknown. Cultured CD4+ T cell DNA was sequenced using the Oncomine TCR Beta short-read assay. TCRdb reanalysed the PCR reads using MiXCR and keeps one entry per CDR3 protein. The sample yields 11,000 or so distinct CDR3 sequences, about 56% seen once. The data originate from a study of vaccination and CD4 T cells after COVID-19. CDR3 size: 15 residues. Unmatched junction bases numbered 1, after V lost 5 bases and J lost 0 bases. CDR1 is SGHTA, CDR2 FQGTGA, per germline. Treatment given: roughly ten-day PBMC culture with coronavirus spike peptide pools or control peptides (ViraFEST assay). Regarding the study as a whole: Convalescent patients saw a median about 86% of their reactive clones show up only after vaccination.

The chain uses TRBV7-3 and TRBJ2-3, with TRBD2 identical over 11 bases. Input material: CD4+ T cells from blood, cultured in vitro. The receptor was derived from a human donor who had recovered from COVID-19. DNA of the CDR3: TGTGCCAGCAGCCGGACTAGCGGGAGCACAGATACGCAGTATTTT. It codes for CASSRTSGSTDTQYF.